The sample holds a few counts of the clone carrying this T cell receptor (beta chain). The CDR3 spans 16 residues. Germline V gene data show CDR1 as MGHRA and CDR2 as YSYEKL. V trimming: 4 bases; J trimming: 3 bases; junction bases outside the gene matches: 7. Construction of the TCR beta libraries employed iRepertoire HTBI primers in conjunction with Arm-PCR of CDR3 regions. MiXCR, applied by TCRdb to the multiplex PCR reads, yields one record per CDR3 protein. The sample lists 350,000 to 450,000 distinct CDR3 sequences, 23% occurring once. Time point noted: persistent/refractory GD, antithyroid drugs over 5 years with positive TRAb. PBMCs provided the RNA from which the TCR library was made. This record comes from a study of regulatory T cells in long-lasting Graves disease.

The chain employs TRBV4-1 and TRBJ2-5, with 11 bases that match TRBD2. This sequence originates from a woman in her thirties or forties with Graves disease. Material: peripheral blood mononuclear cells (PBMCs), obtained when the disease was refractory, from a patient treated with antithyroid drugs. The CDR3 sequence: CASSRSPGLAEETQYF. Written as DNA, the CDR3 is TGCGCCAGCAGCCGAAGTCCGGGACTAGCGGAAGAGACCCAGTACTTC.